Only a few counts were recorded for the clone carrying this T cell receptor beta chain. In the original processing: Nucleated cell number was recorded as an estimate derived from reference gene primer amplification. Here immunoSEQ multiplex PCR was the method, and the copy in TCRdb shows in-frame clones only, minus some. V, J and clone size were drawn from that table, and D and trimming were deduced from the DNA. Of approximately 500,000 clones detected, approximately 85% appear once; the ten largest clones hold roughly 3.1%. The sample is drawn from a study of blood T cell repertoires in COVID-19. Study in general: Samples came from the United States, Italy and Spain, spanning acute and convalescent COVID-19.

The CDR3 runs to 16 residues. The ends lost 5 bases at V and 1 base at J; junction bases unmatched: 7. Germline CDR1 SEHNR, CDR2 FQNEAQ (reference sequence). This chain joins TRBV7-9 and TRBJ1-3, with 8 bases identical to TRBD1. The receptor comes from a human donor in a cohort sampled during active COVID-19. Material for sequencing was peripheral blood. CDR3 DNA sequence: TGTGCCAGCAGCCCTCCGGGACAGGCTTCTGGAAACACCATATATTTT. This codes for CASSPPGQASGNTIYF.